The 20 T cell receptor beta chains given below trace back to one sample, sequenced in a study of T cell changes during pregnancy in multiple sclerosis. Method: immunoSEQ multiplex PCR; TCRdb's copy keeps in-frame clones and lacks some. Altogether tens of thousands of clones are present, roughly 91% being singletons, with the ten largest covering roughly 1.5%. Here the sequenced sample was peripheral blood, taken in the third trimester of pregnancy. The receptors originated from a female donor with multiple sclerosis, enrolled in a pregnancy study.

This sequence joins TRBV7-8 and TRBJ2-7; D gene ambiguous. The CDR3 length is 15 residues. CDR1 SGHVS and CDR2 FQNEAQ come from the germline V gene. The germline V and J ends were trimmed by 5 bases and 2 bases, with 16 bases remaining between them. CDR3 sequence (DNA): TGTGCCAGCAGCCCTAGGCGGCTGAGCACCTACGAGCAGTACTTC. Amino acid sequence: CASSPRRLSTYEQYF.

The CDR3 reads CASSRGGGAGVQETQYF. CDR3 DNA: TGTGCCAGCAGCCGCGGTGGGGGGGCGGGGGTCCAAGAGACCCAGTACTTC. The V gene is TRBV11-3, the J gene TRBJ2-5; D is perhaps TRBD2 (7 bases). V shed 5 bases and J shed 1 base, with 20 bases lying between them. CDR1 is SGHNT and CDR2 is YENEEA in the germline V gene. This CDR3 region has 17 residues. The full variable domain, in which reference TRBV11-3 and TRBJ2-5 provide the parts outside the CDR3, is EAGVVQSPRYKIIEKKQPVAFWCNPISGHNTLYWYLQNLGQGPELLIRYENEEAVDDSQLPKDRFSAERLKGVDSTLKIQPAELGDSAVYLCASSRGGGAGVQETQYFGPGTRLLVL.

This clone was counted only a few times. The genes are TRBV11-2 and TRBJ1-4; D not certain. V was shortened by 2 bases and J by 7 bases, with 5 bases between the two germline ends. Germline V gene sequence: CDR1 SGHAT, CDR2 FQNNGV. CDR3 length equals 12 residues. CDR3: CASSLNGEKLFF. The DNA of the CDR3 is TGTGCCAGCAGCTTAAACGGTGAAAAACTGTTTTTT.

The chain recombines TRBV9 with TRBJ1-5; D is perhaps TRBD1 (5 bases). V gave up 4 bases and J gave up 5 bases, with 10 bases separating them. Germline V gene sequence: CDR1 SGDLS, CDR2 YYNGEE. CDR3 length: 13 residues. The CDR3 sequence is CASSRGFDQPQHF. The CDR3 DNA is TGTGCCAGCAGCCGGGGGTTCGATCAGCCCCAGCATTTT.

The gene calls are TRBV5-8 and TRBJ1-2, with 9 bases identical to TRBD1. Germline trimming cut 3 bases from V and 8 bases from J; bases unmatched to any gene: 5. Germline CDR1 and CDR2: SGHTS and YDEGEE. CDR3 length: 13 amino acids. Here the CDR3 reads CASSSGTGNGYTF. The DNA for the CDR3 is TGTGCCAGCAGCTCGGGGACAGGGAACGGCTACACCTTC.

V gene TRBV7-9 combines with J gene TRBJ2-2, with TRBD2 matching 14 bases. V trimming: 1 base; J trimming: 4 bases; junction bases outside the gene matches: 5. This CDR3 comprises 18 residues. Germline lookup yields CDR1 SEHNR and CDR2 FQNEAQ (reference sequence). CDR3 nucleotides: TGTGCCAGCAGCTTAGGTGGGACTAGCGGGGGACCCACCGGGGAGCTGTTTTTT. Translation: CASSLGGTSGGPTGELFF.

The chain is built from TRBV6-6 and TRBJ2-2; D is uncertain. Germline V CDR1 and CDR2: MNHNY, SVGAGI (reference sequence). There are 11 residues in the CDR3. V was clipped by 5 bases and J by 7 bases, with 5 bases between them. The chain's CDR3 is CASSTIGELFF. CDR3 nucleotides: TGTGCCAGCAGTACTATCGGGGAGCTGTTTTTT.

V and J are TRBV30 and TRBJ2-5; 14 bases align to TRBD2. The CDR3 covers 17 residues. Losses at the gene ends were 0 bases for V and 3 bases for J; bases not matched to a gene: 6. Germline CDR1 is GTSNPN and CDR2 is SVGIG (reference sequence). The CDR3 DNA sequence: TGTGCCTGGAGTGTAAGGAGGACTAGCGGGGGGAAAGAGACCCAGTACTTC. Translation gives CAWSVRRTSGGKETQYF.

This clone occurred once. The rearrangement uses TRBV5-6 and TRBJ2-7; D gene ambiguous. The germline gives CDR1 SGHDT, CDR2 YYEEEE. This CDR3 has 13 amino acids. The V end lost 6 bases, the J end lost 3 bases, and 13 bases lay between the germline ends. CDR3 amino acids: CASTSDLDYEQYF. CDR3 coding DNA: TGTGCCAGCACCTCAGACTTGGACTACGAGCAGTACTTC. The full variable domain, with the rest looked up from reference TRBV5-6 and TRBJ2-7, is DAGVTQSPTHLIKTRGQQVTLRCSPKSGHDTVSWYQQALGQGPQFIFQYYEEEERQRGNFPDRFSGHQFPNYSSELNVNALLLGDSALYLCASTSDLDYEQYFGPGTRLTVT.

V and J are TRBV5-1 and TRBJ1-4; 7 bases fit TRBD1. CDR1 and CDR2 (germline): SGHRS, YFSETQ. The CDR3 spans 14 residues. Trimming at V came to 2 bases and at J to 7 bases, leaving 5 bases not matched to a gene. The CDR3 DNA reads as TGCGCCAGCAGCTTACAGGGGTTTGGTGAAAAACTGTTTTTT. This sequence encodes CASSLQGFGEKLFF.

V gene TRBV5-1 combines with J gene TRBJ2-2; D possibly corresponds to TRBD1 (6 bases). This CDR3 has 14 amino acids. Germline CDR1 and CDR2: SGHRS and YFSETQ. Deletions cut 4 bases from V and 4 bases from J, with 11 bases between. The CDR3 nucleotides are TGCGCCAGCAGCCCGGGACATCGCACCGGGGAGCTGTTTTTT. Its protein product is CASSPGHRTGELFF.

The chain links TRBV7-2 to TRBJ1-2; D remains ambiguous. The germline gives CDR1 SGHTA, CDR2 FQGNSA. The CDR3 covers 15 residues. Trimming pared 1 base from V and 2 bases from J, leaving 11 bases between. This CDR3 is CASSLGAQMNYGYTF. CDR3 nucleotide sequence: TGTGCCAGCAGCTTAGGAGCGCAGATGAACTATGGCTACACCTTC.

This chain links TRBV9 with TRBJ1-1, with a tentative D call TRBD1 (5 bases). Germline V gives CDR1 SGDLS, CDR2 YYNGEE. The CDR3 is 14 amino acids. The V end was cut by 7 bases, the J end by 1 base, with 14 bases between. CDR3 sequence: CASDGGGGNTEAFF. The CDR3, as DNA: TGTGCCAGCGATGGGGGGGGTGGGAACACTGAAGCTTTCTTT.

The chain recombines TRBV7-2 with TRBJ1-2, with 7 positions matching TRBD1. Per the germline V gene, CDR1 is SGHTA and CDR2 is FQGNSA. The CDR3 covers 13 residues. Trimming at V came to 6 bases and at J to 3 bases, leaving 4 bases not matched to a gene. The CDR3 sequence: CASSLDRYYGYTF. DNA for the CDR3: TGTGCCAGCAGTTTGGACAGGTACTATGGCTACACCTTC.

The chain joins TRBV14 to TRBJ1-2; tentatively, D is TRBD1 (5 bases). The CDR3 runs to 18 residues. CDR1 SGHDN and CDR2 FVKESK come from the germline V gene. With 2 bases removed from V and 5 bases from J, the gap between germline ends came to 24 bases. CDR3 DNA sequence: TGTGCCAGCAGCCAATTTACGCAGGGAGGATTCAGACCGTATGGCTACACCTTC. This gives the protein CASSQFTQGGFRPYGYTF.

The chain uses TRBV2 and TRBJ2-2; D is perhaps TRBD2 (5 bases). The V gene lost 7 bases and the J gene lost 1 base, with 10 bases spanning the gap. Per germline, CDR1 SNHLY and CDR2 FYNNEI. The CDR3 is 14 amino acids. The CDR3 is CASIPRENTGELFF. The DNA for the CDR3 is TGTGCCAGCATCCCGAGGGAGAACACCGGGGAGCTGTTTTTT.

CDR3 loop: CASSFPLWRVIHSYTF. CDR3 coding DNA: TGTGCCAGCAGTTTCCCCCTTTGGCGGGTGATTCATAGCTACACCTTC. The J gene is TRBJ1-2, the V gene TRBV27; no reliable D call. V shed 3 bases and J shed 9 bases, with 23 bases lying between them. CDR1 MNHEY and CDR2 SMNVEV come from the germline V gene (reference sequence). The CDR3 has 16 residues.

This clone turned up a few times. This chain links TRBV5-4 with TRBJ2-5, with 7 positions matching TRBD2. V lost 0 bases to trimming and J lost 3 bases; unmatched junction nucleotides: 8. Germline CDR1 reads SGHNT; CDR2 reads YYREEE (reference sequence). The CDR3 extends over 16 amino acids. The CDR3 DNA sequence: TGTGCCAGCAGCTTGGTTGGGGGGGATGGGGAAGAGACCCAGTACTTC. Its protein product is CASSLVGGDGEETQYF.

The chain links TRBV7-9 to TRBJ2-2; D is ambiguous. From germline, CDR1 is SEHNR and CDR2 FQNEAQ (reference sequence). The V gene lost 2 bases and the J gene lost 7 bases, with 2 bases spanning the gap. There are 11 residues in the CDR3. The CDR3 sequence is CASSLYGELFF. DNA for the CDR3: TGTGCCAGCAGCTTATACGGGGAGCTGTTTTTT.

The gene calls are TRBV2 and TRBJ2-6; D may be TRBD2 (6 bases). Per the germline V gene, CDR1 is SNHLY and CDR2 is FYNNEI. This CDR3 has 16 amino acids. Trimming pared 6 bases from V and 1 base from J, leaving 13 bases between. CDR3 in DNA: TGTGCCAGCAGCCAGGGACTGAGTTCTGGGGCCAACGTCCTGACTTTC. This encodes CASSQGLSSGANVLTF.